Below are 30 T cell receptor beta chains sequenced from a single sample in a study of cytomegalovirus exposure and HLA in healthy donors. In the PCR, 60 Vbeta and 13 Jbeta primers were used. Assay used: immunoSEQ multiplex PCR; TCRdb lists only in-frame clones, some missing. Of about 200,000 clones listed, less than 85% are singletons. What was sequenced was PBMCs. These receptors came from a young man in good health and CMV-seronegative.

Only a few counts were recorded for this clone. The rearrangement links TRBV11-1 to TRBJ1-1, with D uncertain. Looked up from germline, CDR1 is SGHAT and CDR2 is FQDESV (reference sequence). V was trimmed by 3 bases and J by 8 bases, leaving 10 bases between them. This CDR3 has 12 amino acids. CDR3 protein: CASSFFGREAFF. The CDR3 DNA follows: TGTGCCAGCAGCTTTTTTGGCAGGGAAGCTTTCTTT.

The V gene is TRBV11-2, the J gene TRBJ1-1; D is undetermined. Germline CDR1 SGHAT, CDR2 FQNNGV. This CDR3 spans 16 amino acids. Trimming pared 5 bases from V and 0 bases from J, leaving 16 bases between. The CDR3 nucleotides read TGTGCCAGCAGCCACGGACTTGGGTTAATGAACACTGAAGCTTTCTTT. Translation gives CASSHGLGLMNTEAFF.

This clone was observed a handful of times. The chain employs TRBV29-1 and TRBJ2-7; D is undetermined. CDR1 SQVTM and CDR2 ANQGSEA come from the germline V gene. This CDR3 is built from 12 residues. Trimming left V 7 bases short and J 0 bases short, with 10 bases between. The CDR3, as DNA: TGCAGCGCCGAGACTGACTCCTACGAGCAGTACTTC. Its protein is CSAETDSYEQYF.

V usage is TRBV2 and J usage is TRBJ1-5; TRBD1 aligns across 9 bases. The V and J ends lost 3 bases and 7 bases, in that order; junction bases with no gene match: 10. The CDR3 is 16 amino acids. Germline-derived CDR1 and CDR2 are SNHLY and FYNNEI. In nucleotides, the CDR3 is TGTGCCAGCAGTGAGAGGGCGGGACAGGGATTCCAGCCCCAGCATTTT. Protein: CASSERAGQGFQPQHF.

The CDR3 sequence: CASSTPGQPYEQYF. In DNA, the CDR3 is TGTGCCAGCAGTACCCCGGGACAGCCCTACGAGCAGTACTTC. The rearrangement links TRBV2 to TRBJ2-7, with TRBD1 matching 7 bases. CDR1 is SNHLY and CDR2 is FYNNEI in the germline V gene. J gave up 2 bases and V 5 bases, and 6 bases lay outside the gene matches. This CDR3 has 14 amino acids.

J is TRBJ1-1 and V is TRBV7-9, with TRBD1 identical over 9 bases. The V segment lost 6 bases and the J segment 1 base; nucleotides outside the gene matches: 15. The CDR3 has 18 residues. Germline V CDR1 and CDR2: SEHNR, FQNEAQ (reference sequence). The CDR3 DNA is TGTGCCAGCAGACCAACGCTAATAACAGGGGGCAAGAACACTGAAGCTTTCTTT. Amino acid sequence: CASRPTLITGGKNTEAFF.

This clone came up a few times. The chain links TRBV30 to TRBJ2-1, with D maybe TRBD2 (6 bases). V lost 5 bases to trimming and J lost 3 bases, with 11 bases between them. This CDR3 has 13 residues. Germline lookup yields CDR1 GTSNPN and CDR2 SVGIG (reference sequence). The CDR3 sequence is CAWGEARYNEQFF. In DNA, the CDR3 is TGTGCCTGGGGGGAGGCACGCTACAATGAGCAGTTCTTC.

The V call is TRBV5-1, the J call TRBJ2-7, with TRBD1 matching 7 bases. The CDR3 runs 14 residues. Trimming took 0 bases from V and 5 from J; bases not matched to a gene: 5. Germline V gene sequence: CDR1 SGHRS, CDR2 YFSETQ. In DNA, the CDR3 is TGCGCCAGCAGCTTGGGACAGGGTTGGAACGAGCAGTACTTC. This translates into CASSLGQGWNEQYF.

Notes on this clone: Additional DNA sequences in this sample encode the identical CDR3. The V gene is TRBV5-1, the J gene TRBJ2-5, with D tentatively TRBD2 (6 bases). Trimming stripped 3 bases from V and 5 bases from J, with 8 bases between. The CDR3 spans 12 residues. Germline assignment: CDR1 SGHRS and CDR2 YFSETQ. CDR3 sequence reads: CASSSGGETQYF. CDR3 sequence (DNA): TGCGCCAGCAGCTCCGGAGGGGAGACCCAGTACTTC.

The chain joins TRBV7-8 to TRBJ2-7, with 11 positions matching TRBD2. Germline V lookup: CDR1 SGHVS, CDR2 FQNEAQ. After removal of 1 base from V and 2 bases from J, the junction contained 1 base not matched to a gene. The CDR3 loop spans 15 amino acids. CDR3 amino acids: CASSLVAGGAYEQYF. Here the CDR3 DNA reads TGTGCCAGCAGCTTAGTAGCGGGAGGGGCCTACGAGCAGTACTTC.

This clone was seen just once. The chain recombines TRBV4-1 with TRBJ2-7; 8 bases are shared with TRBD2. Germline V gives CDR1 MGHRA, CDR2 YSYEKL. After removal of 4 bases from V and 5 bases from J, the junction contained 7 bases not matched to a gene. CDR3 length: 14 residues. CDR3 DNA sequence: TGCGCCAGCAGCCCCGGGGGGGTAGGGAACGAGCAGTACTTC. Translation: CASSPGGVGNEQYF.

This sequence joins TRBV2 and TRBJ2-2; no definite D call. Germline CDR1 is SNHLY and CDR2 is FYNNEI. Trimming took off 3 bases at V and 7 bases at J, with 6 bases between the two ends. The length of the CDR3 is 12 residues. The CDR3 spells CASSEFIGELFF. CDR3 sequence (DNA): TGTGCCAGCAGTGAGTTTATCGGGGAGCTGTTTTTT. Filled out from reference TRBV2 and TRBJ2-2, the complete variable domain reads EPEVTQTPSHQVTQMGQEVILRCVPISNHLYFYWYRQILGQKVEFLVSFYNNEISEKSEIFDDQFSVERPDGSNFTLKIRSTKLEDSAMYFCASSEFIGELFFGEGSRLTVL.

The V and J genes are TRBV7-9 and TRBJ2-2; D ambiguous. V was cut by 6 bases and J by 1 base, with 3 bases left in between. This CDR3 has 12 amino acids. From germline, CDR1 is SEHNR and CDR2 FQNEAQ (reference sequence). The CDR3 DNA sequence: TGTGCCAGCAGACAGAACACCGGGGAGCTGTTTTTT. This translates into CASRQNTGELFF.

This sequence joins TRBV7-9 and TRBJ1-1, with a possible D match to TRBD1 (5 bases). CDR3 length equals 15 residues. Trimming removed 5 bases at V and 0 bases at J, with 13 bases between. From germline, CDR1 is SEHNR and CDR2 FQNEAQ (reference sequence). The CDR3 spells CASSIKATVNTEAFF. For the CDR3, the DNA is TGTGCCAGCAGCATCAAAGCGACAGTGAACACTGAAGCTTTCTTT.

The V and J genes are TRBV11-2 and TRBJ1-6; possible D gene TRBD1, 6 bases. The CDR3 is 15 amino acids. The germline V gene has CDR1 SGHAT and CDR2 FQNNGV. Trimming shortened V by 3 bases and J by 8 bases, and 14 bases separated the two germline ends. In nucleotides, the CDR3 is TGTGCCAGCAGCTTTGGCAGGGGAGCTGATTCACCCCTCCACTTT. Protein sequence: CASSFGRGADSPLHF.

V gene TRBV5-1 combines with J gene TRBJ2-5, with D hard to call. The CDR3 totals 17 residues. Germline V lookup: CDR1 SGHRS, CDR2 YFSETQ. V lost 0 bases and J 2 bases, leaving 17 bases between the germline ends. The DNA of the CDR3 is TGCGCCAGCAGCTTGGCGGTCGTGTGGGCCAGTCAAGAGACCCAGTACTTC. Protein: CASSLAVVWASQETQYF.

The chain recombines TRBV18 with TRBJ1-5, with 7 nucleotides matching TRBD1. This CDR3 region has 16 residues. V shed 3 bases, J shed 3 bases, and the junction held 8 bases outside the gene matches. Germline CDR1 KGHSH, CDR2 LQKENI. In DNA, the CDR3 is TGTGCCAGCTCACCGAACTCTGGACAGGTCAATCAGCCCCAGCATTTT. As protein: CASSPNSGQVNQPQHF.

The rearrangement links TRBV2 to TRBJ1-5; TRBD1 is a possible D gene (5 bases). Germline loops: CDR1 SNHLY, CDR2 FYNNEI. Trimming stripped 5 bases from V and 3 bases from J, with 11 bases between. The CDR3 consists of 14 residues. The CDR3 sequence: CASSSGNLNQPQHF. In nucleotides, the CDR3 is TGTGCCAGCAGTTCAGGGAACCTCAATCAGCCCCAGCATTTT.

This chain joins TRBV11-2 and TRBJ2-7, with 9 positions matching TRBD1. Germline loops: CDR1 SGHAT, CDR2 FQNNGV. With 5 bases clipped from V and 0 bases from J, the junction kept 8 bases outside the gene matches. This CDR3 is 16 amino acids long. The CDR3 DNA is TGTGCCAGCAGCGACAGGGGGAGAAGGTACTCCTACGAGCAGTACTTC. Its translation: CASSDRGRRYSYEQYF.

V gene TRBV5-1 combines with J gene TRBJ2-3, with TRBD1 as a possible D gene (6 bases). V was trimmed by 5 bases and J by 0 bases, leaving 10 bases between them. The CDR3 extends over 14 amino acids. Germline-derived CDR1 and CDR2 are SGHRS and YFSETQ. The CDR3 DNA is TGCGCCAGCAGTCGGACAGATAGCACAGATACGCAGTATTTT. Its protein product is CASSRTDSTDTQYF.

This clone was observed a few times. The rearrangement links TRBV7-2 to TRBJ1-5; a possible D gene is TRBD1 (5 bases). Between the trimmed V and J ends, which lost 2 bases and 2 bases, there was a span of 10 bases. CDR3 size: 15 residues. CDR1 SGHTA and CDR2 FQGNSA come from the germline V gene. The CDR3 nucleotides read TGTGCCAGCAGCTTAAGGGGCATCGGCAATCAGCCCCAGCATTTT. Protein: CASSLRGIGNQPQHF.

This clone was recorded a few times. This chain connects TRBV19 to TRBJ2-1; D perhaps matches TRBD2 (5 bases). CDR3 length: 16 amino acids. V was cut by 3 bases and J by 0 bases, with 12 bases left in between. Germline CDR1 reads LNHDA; CDR2 reads SQIVND (reference sequence). CDR3 nucleotide sequence: TGTGCCAGTAGTATTGAGGGAGAAAGCTCCTACAATGAGCAGTTCTTC. Protein sequence: CASSIEGESSYNEQFF.

The V gene is TRBV4-1, the J gene TRBJ2-1, with 8 nucleotides matching TRBD2. The CDR3 loop spans 18 amino acids. Per the germline V gene, CDR1 is MGHRA and CDR2 is YSYEKL. The V segment lost 3 bases and the J segment 4 bases; nucleotides outside the gene matches: 14. CDR3 loop: CASSHEAVGTSRYNEQFF. In nucleotides, the CDR3 is TGCGCCAGCAGCCACGAGGCGGTCGGGACTAGTCGTTACAATGAGCAGTTCTTC.

This clone occurred once. The CDR3 region is CATSRSSGGTGELFF. CDR3 in DNA: TGTGCCACCAGCAGAAGTAGCGGGGGAACCGGGGAGCTGTTTTTT. The chain combines TRBV15 with TRBJ2-2, with 9 bases aligning to TRBD2. V gave up 2 bases and J gave up 5 bases; unmatched junction bases: 3. Germline V gene lookup returns CDR1 LNHNV and CDR2 YYDKDF (reference sequence). The CDR3 runs to 15 residues. The whole variable domain, remainder taken from reference TRBV15 and TRBJ2-2, is DAMVIQNPRYQVTQFGKPVTLSCSQTLNHNVMYWYQQKSSQAPKLLFHYYDKDFNNEADTPDNFQSRRPNTSFCFLDIRSPGLGDTAMYLCATSRSSGGTGELFFGEGSRLTVL.

This clone has just a few counts. V usage is TRBV29-1 and J usage is TRBJ1-2; 7 positions agree with TRBD1. V shed 4 bases, J shed 3 bases, and the junction held 8 bases outside the gene matches. The V gene's germline CDR1 is SQVTM and CDR2 ANQGSEA. The CDR3 runs to 14 residues. CDR3 amino acids: CSVVVDQGDYGYTF. The CDR3 DNA reads TGCAGCGTTGTTGTGGACCAGGGGGACTATGGCTACACCTTC. Using reference TRBV29-1 and TRBJ1-2 for the parts outside the CDR3, the full variable domain is SAVISQKPSRDICQRGTSLTIQCQVDSQVTMMFWYRQQPGQSLTLIATANQGSEATYESGFVIDKFPISRPNLTFSTLTVSNMSPEDSSIYLCSVVVDQGDYGYTFGSGTRLTVV.

The V call is TRBV10-2, the J call TRBJ2-2, with 15 bases lining up with TRBD2. CDR1 is WSHSY and CDR2 is SAAADI in the germline V gene. CDR3 length: 15 amino acids. The trim removed 6 bases at V and 6 bases at J, leaving 2 bases unmatched. CDR3 bases: TGCGCCAGCAGGGGACTAGCGGGAGGAGCCGGGGAGCTGTTTTTT. It yields the protein CASRGLAGGAGELFF.

The chain is built from TRBV6-1 and TRBJ2-3; D is unclear. V shed 5 bases and J shed 4 bases, with 4 bases lying between them. The germline V gene has CDR1 MNHNS and CDR2 SASEGT. This CDR3 contains 11 residues. The chain's CDR3 is CASSSADTQYF. CDR3 nucleotides: TGTGCCAGCAGTTCTGCAGATACGCAGTATTTT.

This rearrangement joins TRBV6-5 to TRBJ2-1; 15 nucleotides align to TRBD2. Germline-derived CDR1 and CDR2 are MNHEY and SVGAGI. J lost 9 bases, V lost 6 bases, and 6 bases had no gene match. The CDR3 is 15 amino acids. CDR3 coding DNA: TGTGCCAGCAGCTCCCGGACTAGCGGGAGGGGTGAGCAGTTCTTC. Translated, it gives CASSSRTSGRGEQFF.

For the CDR3, the DNA is TGTGCCAGCAGTCCTCATAGACAGGGTAGTGTAAACTATGGCTACACCTTC. Translating it yields CASSPHRQGSVNYGYTF. The gene calls are TRBV28 and TRBJ1-2; TRBD1 matches at 7 bases. The CDR3 length is 17 residues. CDR1 is MDHEN, CDR2 SYDVKM, per germline. J lost 2 bases, V lost 5 bases, and 14 bases had no gene match.

The chain joins TRBV5-1 to TRBJ2-7; TRBD1 aligns across 10 bases. The CDR3 has 15 residues. The V gene's germline CDR1 is SGHRS and CDR2 YFSETQ. V dropped 0 bases and J dropped 9; count of bases not matched to a gene: 9. CDR3 sequence: CASSLGSGQGIGQYF. DNA for the CDR3: TGCGCCAGCAGCTTGGGTTCGGGACAGGGGATCGGGCAGTACTTC.